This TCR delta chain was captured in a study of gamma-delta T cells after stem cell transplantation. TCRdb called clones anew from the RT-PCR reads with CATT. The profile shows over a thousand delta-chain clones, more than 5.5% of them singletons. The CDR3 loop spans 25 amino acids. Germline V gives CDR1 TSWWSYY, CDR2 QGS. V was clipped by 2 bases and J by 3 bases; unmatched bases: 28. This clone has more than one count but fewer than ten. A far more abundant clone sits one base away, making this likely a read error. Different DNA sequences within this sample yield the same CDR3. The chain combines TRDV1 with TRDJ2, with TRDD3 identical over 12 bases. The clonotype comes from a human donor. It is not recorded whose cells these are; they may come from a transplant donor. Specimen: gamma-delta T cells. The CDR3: CALGEKGQAFLQTILGDTMTAQLFF. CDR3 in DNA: TGTGCTCTTGGGGAAAAAGGTCAGGCCTTCCTCCAAACCATACTGGGGGATACAATGACAGCACAACTCTTCTTT.